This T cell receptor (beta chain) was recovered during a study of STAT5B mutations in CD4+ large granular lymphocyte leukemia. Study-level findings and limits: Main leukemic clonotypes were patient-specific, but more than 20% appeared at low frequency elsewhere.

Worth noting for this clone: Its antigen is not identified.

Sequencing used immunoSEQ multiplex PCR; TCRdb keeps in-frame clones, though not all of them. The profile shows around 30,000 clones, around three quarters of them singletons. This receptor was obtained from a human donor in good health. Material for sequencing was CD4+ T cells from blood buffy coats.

The CDR3: CASSYSAGDLVKLFF. CDR3 DNA: TGTGCCAGCAGTTACTCCGCAGGGGATTTGGTAAAACTGTTTTTT. The chain joins TRBV6-6 to TRBJ1-4; perhaps TRBD1 as D (6 bases). Trimming removed 0 bases from V and 10 bases from J, with 15 bases in between. The germline CDR1 and CDR2 sequences are MNHNY and SVGAGI (reference sequence). The CDR3 has 15 amino acids.